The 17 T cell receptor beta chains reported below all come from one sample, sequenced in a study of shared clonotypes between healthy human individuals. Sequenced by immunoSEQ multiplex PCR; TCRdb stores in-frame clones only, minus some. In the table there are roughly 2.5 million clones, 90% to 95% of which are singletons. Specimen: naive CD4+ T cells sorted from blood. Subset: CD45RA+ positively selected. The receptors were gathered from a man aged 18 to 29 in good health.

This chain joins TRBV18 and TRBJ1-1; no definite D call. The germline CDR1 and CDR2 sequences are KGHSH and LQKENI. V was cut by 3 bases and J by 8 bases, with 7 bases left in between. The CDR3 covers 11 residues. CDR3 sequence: CASSPGWEAFF. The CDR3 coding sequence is TGTGCCAGCTCACCCGGATGGGAAGCTTTCTTT.

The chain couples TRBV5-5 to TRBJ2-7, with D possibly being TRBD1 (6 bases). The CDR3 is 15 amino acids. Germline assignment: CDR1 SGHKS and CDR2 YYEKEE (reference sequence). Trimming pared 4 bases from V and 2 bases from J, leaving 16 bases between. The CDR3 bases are TGTGCCAGCAGCCCGACTACAGGGAACGCCTACGAGCAGTACTTC. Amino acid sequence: CASSPTTGNAYEQYF.

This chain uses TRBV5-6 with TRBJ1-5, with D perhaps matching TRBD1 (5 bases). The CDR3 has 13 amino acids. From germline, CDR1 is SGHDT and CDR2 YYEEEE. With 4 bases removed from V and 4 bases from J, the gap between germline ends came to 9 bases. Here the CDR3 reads CASSTQGNQPQHF. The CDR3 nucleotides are TGTGCCAGCAGCACTCAGGGAAATCAGCCCCAGCATTTT.

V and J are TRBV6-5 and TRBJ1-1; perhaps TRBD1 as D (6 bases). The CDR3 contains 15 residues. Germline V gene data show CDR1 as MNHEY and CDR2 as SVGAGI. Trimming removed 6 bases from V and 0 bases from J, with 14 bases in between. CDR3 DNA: TGTGCCAGCAGCTATTACAGGGAGTTGAACACTGAAGCTTTCTTT. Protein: CASSYYRELNTEAFF.

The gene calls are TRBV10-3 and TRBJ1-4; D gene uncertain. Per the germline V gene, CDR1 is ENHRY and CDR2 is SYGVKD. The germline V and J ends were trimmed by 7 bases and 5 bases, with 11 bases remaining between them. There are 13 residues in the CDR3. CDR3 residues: CAITHDANEKLFF. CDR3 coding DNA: TGTGCCATCACCCACGACGCGAATGAAAAACTGTTTTTT.

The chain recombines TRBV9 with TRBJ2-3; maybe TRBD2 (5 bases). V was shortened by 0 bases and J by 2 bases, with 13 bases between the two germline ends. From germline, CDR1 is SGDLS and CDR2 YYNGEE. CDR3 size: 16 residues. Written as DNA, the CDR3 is TGTGCCAGCAGCGTAGGGTACTTGGAGGACACAGATACGCAGTATTTT. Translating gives CASSVGYLEDTDTQYF. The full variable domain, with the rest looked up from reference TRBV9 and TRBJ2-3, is DSGVTQTPKHLITATGQRVTLRCSPRSGDLSVYWYQQSLDQGLQFLIQYYNGEERAKGNILERFSAQQFPDLHSELNLSSLELGDSALYFCASSVGYLEDTDTQYFGPGTRLTVL.

CDR3 bases: TGTGCCAGCAGTGAACTCTCAGCTGGCTCCTACGAGCAGTACTTC. Translated, it gives CASSELSAGSYEQYF. This chain links TRBV6-1 with TRBJ2-7; D gene uncertain. CDR1 is MNHNS, CDR2 SASEGT, per germline. The CDR3 loop spans 15 amino acids. V shed 2 bases and J shed 0 bases, with 11 bases lying between them.

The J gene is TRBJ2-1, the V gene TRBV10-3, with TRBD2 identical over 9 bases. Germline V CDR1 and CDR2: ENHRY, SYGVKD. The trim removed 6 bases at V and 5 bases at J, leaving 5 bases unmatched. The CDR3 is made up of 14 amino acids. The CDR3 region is CAIRPSGIHNEQFF. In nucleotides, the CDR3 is TGTGCCATCAGGCCTAGCGGGATACACAATGAGCAGTTCTTC.

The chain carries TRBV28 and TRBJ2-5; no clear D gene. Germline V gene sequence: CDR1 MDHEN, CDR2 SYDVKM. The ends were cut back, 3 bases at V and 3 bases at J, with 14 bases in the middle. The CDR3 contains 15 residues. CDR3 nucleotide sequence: TGTGCCAGCAGTTTGGCAGCAGGCCTAAAAGAGACCCAGTACTTC. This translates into CASSLAAGLKETQYF.

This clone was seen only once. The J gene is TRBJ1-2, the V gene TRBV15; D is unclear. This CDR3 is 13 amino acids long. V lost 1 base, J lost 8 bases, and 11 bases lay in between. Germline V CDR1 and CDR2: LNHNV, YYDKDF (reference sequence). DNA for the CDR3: TGTGCCACCAGCAGAGGGGATGGGGAGGGCTACACCTTC. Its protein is CATSRGDGEGYTF.

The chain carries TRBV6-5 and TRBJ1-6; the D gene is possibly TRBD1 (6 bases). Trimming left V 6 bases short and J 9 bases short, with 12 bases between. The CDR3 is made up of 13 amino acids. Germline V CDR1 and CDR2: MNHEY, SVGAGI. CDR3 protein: CASRDSGASPLHF. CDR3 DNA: TGTGCCAGCAGAGACTCAGGGGCTTCACCCCTCCACTTT.

Here the CDR3 DNA reads TGTGCCAGCAGACAGGGACTTTTAGGAAACACCATATATTTT. This translates into CASRQGLLGNTIYF. The chain couples TRBV2 to TRBJ1-3, with D maybe TRBD1 (6 bases). V lost 6 bases to trimming and J lost 4 bases, with 13 bases between them. The CDR3 extends over 14 amino acids. Per germline, CDR1 SNHLY and CDR2 FYNNEI.

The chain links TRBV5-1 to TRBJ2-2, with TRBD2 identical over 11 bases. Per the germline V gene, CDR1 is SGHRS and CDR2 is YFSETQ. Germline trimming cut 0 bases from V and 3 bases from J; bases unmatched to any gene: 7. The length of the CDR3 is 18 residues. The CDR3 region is CASSLGSGGAQDTGELFF. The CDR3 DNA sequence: TGCGCCAGCAGCTTGGGTAGCGGGGGGGCGCAGGACACCGGGGAGCTGTTTTTT. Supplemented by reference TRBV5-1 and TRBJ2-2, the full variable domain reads KAGVTQTPRYLIKTRGQQVTLSCSPISGHRSVSWYQQTPGQGLQFLFEYFSETQRNKGNFPGRFSGRQFSNSRSEMNVSTLELGDSALYLCASSLGSGGAQDTGELFFGEGSRLTVL.

The CDR3 here is CASSSAAGLLIQETQYF. The CDR3 DNA reads TGTGCCAGCAGTTCCGCCGCAGGACTGCTAATCCAAGAGACCCAGTACTTC. J is TRBJ2-5 and V is TRBV28, with a possible D match to TRBD2 (5 bases). Trimming took off 4 bases at V and 1 base at J, with 19 bases between the two ends. The CDR3 has 17 residues. CDR1 and CDR2 from the germline V gene are MDHEN and SYDVKM.

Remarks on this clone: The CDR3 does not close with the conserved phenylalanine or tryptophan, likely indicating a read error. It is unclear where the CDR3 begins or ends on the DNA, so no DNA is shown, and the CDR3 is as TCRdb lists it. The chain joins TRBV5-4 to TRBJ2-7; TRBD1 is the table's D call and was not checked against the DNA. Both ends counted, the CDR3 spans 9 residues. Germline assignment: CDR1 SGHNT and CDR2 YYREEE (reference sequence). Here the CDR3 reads CASSFLGQP.

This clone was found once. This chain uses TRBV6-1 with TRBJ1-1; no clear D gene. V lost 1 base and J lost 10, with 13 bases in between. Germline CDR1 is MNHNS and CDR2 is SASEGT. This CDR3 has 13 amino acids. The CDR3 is CASSEEAPLRAFF. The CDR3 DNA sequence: TGTGCCAGCAGTGAAGAGGCCCCCTTAAGAGCTTTCTTT.

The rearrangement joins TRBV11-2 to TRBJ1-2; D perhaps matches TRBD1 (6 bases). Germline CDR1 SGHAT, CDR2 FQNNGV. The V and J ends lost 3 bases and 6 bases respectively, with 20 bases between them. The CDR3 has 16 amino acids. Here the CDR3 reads CASSFGAREAGDGYTF. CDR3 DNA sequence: TGTGCCAGCAGCTTTGGGGCCCGGGAGGCAGGGGATGGCTACACCTTC.